This passage covers 32 T cell receptor beta chains from one sample sequenced in a study of regulatory T cells in long-lasting Graves disease. Time point noted: persistent/refractory GD, antithyroid drugs over 5 years with positive TRAb. Making the TCR library involved RNA that had been extracted from PBMCs. The TCR beta library used iRepertoire HTBI primers with Arm-PCR amplification of CDR3. TCRdb reprocessed the multiplex PCR reads via MiXCR and lists one record per CDR3 protein. The table lists hundreds of thousands of distinct CDR3 sequences, around 30% of them singletons. The sample was peripheral blood mononuclear cells (PBMCs), taken when the disease was refractory, from a patient treated with antithyroid drugs. All receptors come from a female donor with Graves disease.

This clonotype was counted between two and nine times. The CDR3 protein is CASGVMAEQYF. For the CDR3, the DNA is TGTGCCTCCGGGGTTATGGCCGAGCAGTACTTC. This sequence joins TRBV30 and TRBJ2-7; TRBD2 might be the D (5 bases). CDR1 is GTSNPN, CDR2 SVGIG, per germline (reference sequence). The V and J ends lost 7 bases and 6 bases respectively, with 13 bases between them. This CDR3 contains 11 residues.

The J gene is TRBJ2-4, the V gene TRBV6-1; TRBD2 aligns across 11 bases. The V segment lost 7 bases and the J segment 1 base; nucleotides outside the gene matches: 6. The germline CDR1 and CDR2 sequences are MNHNS and SASEGT. This CDR3 contains 16 residues. This CDR3 reads CASTLAGGLAKNIQYF. The CDR3 DNA reads TGTGCCAGCACCTTAGCGGGAGGGCTTGCCAAAAACATTCAGTACTTC.

CDR3 amino acids: CSASGTGTYEQYF. The CDR3 nucleotides read TGCAGTGCTAGTGGGACAGGGACCTACGAGCAGTACTTC. This chain connects TRBV20-1 to TRBJ2-7; 9 positions match TRBD1. This CDR3 comprises 13 residues. Germline assignment: CDR1 DFQATT and CDR2 SNEGSKA (reference sequence). With 3 bases clipped from V and 2 bases from J, the junction kept 2 bases outside the gene matches.

The chain couples TRBV5-8 to TRBJ1-1, with D hard to call. The germline V gene encodes CDR1 SGHTS and CDR2 YDEGEE. With 0 bases removed from V and 1 base from J, the gap between germline ends came to 7 bases. CDR3 size: 14 residues. The CDR3 loop is CASSLGVENTEAFF. The CDR3 DNA reads TGTGCCAGCAGCTTGGGGGTCGAGAACACTGAAGCTTTCTTT.

The chain is built from TRBV6-9 and TRBJ2-7; 9 positions agree with TRBD1. The germline CDR1 and CDR2 sequences are MNHGY and SVAAGI. The CDR3 spans 17 residues. The junction had 9 bases not matched to a gene; V was cut back by 3 bases and J by 0 bases. CDR3 in amino acids: CASSYSLDRGSSYEQYF. The CDR3 DNA follows: TGTGCCAGCAGTTACTCCTTGGACAGGGGAAGCTCCTACGAGCAGTACTTC.

This chain uses TRBV12-3 or TRBV12-4 with TRBJ1-6; 7 nucleotides align to TRBD1. The CDR3 contains 14 residues. With 6 bases clipped from V and 9 bases from J, the junction kept 8 bases outside the gene matches. This CDR3 is CASSLRQGISPLHF. CDR3 sequence (DNA): TGTGCCAGCAGCCTCAGACAGGGTATTTCACCCCTCCACTTT.

This clonotype was counted at least ten times. This chain links TRBV11-2 with TRBJ2-5; 7 bases are shared with TRBD2. Germline trimming cut 0 bases from V and 5 bases from J; bases unmatched to any gene: 6. Germline CDR1 is SGHAT and CDR2 is FQNNGV. The CDR3 is 15 amino acids. The CDR3 spells CASSLDRGDGETQYF. CDR3 in DNA: TGTGCCAGCAGCTTAGATCGGGGGGACGGGGAGACCCAGTACTTC.

This clonotype has ten or more counts. This chain connects TRBV10-3 to TRBJ2-7; no firm D call. Germline assignment: CDR1 ENHRY and CDR2 SYGVKD. V was shortened by 0 bases and J by 0 bases, with 12 bases between the two germline ends. The CDR3 spans 16 residues. CDR3 sequence: CAISESESSSSYEQYF. The CDR3 DNA is TGTGCCATCAGTGAGTCGGAGAGTAGTTCCTCCTACGAGCAGTACTTC.

This clonotype has just a few counts. The chain links TRBV14 to TRBJ1-2; 8 nucleotides agree with TRBD1. Germline values: CDR1 SGHDN, CDR2 FVKESK. The length of the CDR3 is 13 residues. V lost 6 bases and J lost 8; bases outside the gene matches: 8. CDR3 coding DNA: TGTGCCAGCAGTTCCAACAGGGGGTCGGGCTACACCTTC. Its protein product is CASSSNRGSGYTF.

This clonotype was seen only a few times. CDR3 DNA: TGTGCCAGCAGTTTAGGCCCGACAGGGGCCTACGAGCAGTACTTC. Translating it yields CASSLGPTGAYEQYF. The V call is TRBV27, the J call TRBJ2-7; 8 bases agree with TRBD1. Germline CDR1 reads MNHEY; CDR2 reads SMNVEV (reference sequence). CDR3 length: 15 amino acids. Unmatched junction bases numbered 5, after V lost 2 bases and J lost 2 bases.

In this sample, this clonotype turned up a few times. The chain combines TRBV20-1 with TRBJ2-6; D is unresolved. CDR3 length: 12 amino acids. V was shortened by 3 bases and J by 4 bases, with 4 bases between the two germline ends. Looked up from germline, CDR1 is DFQATT and CDR2 is SNEGSKA (reference sequence). This CDR3 reads CSARTGANVLTF. CDR3 DNA: TGCAGTGCTAGGACGGGGGCCAACGTCCTGACTTTC.

A note on this clonotype: One end of the junction fails to match germline, which may point to a read error. CDR3 sequence: CASSKQGPNTKAFF. The CDR3, as DNA: TGTGCCAGTAGTAAACAGGGGCCTAACACTAAAGCTTTCTTT. The rearrangement links TRBV19 to TRBJ1-1; TRBD1 agrees at 7 bases. CDR3 length: 14 amino acids. Germline CDR1 and CDR2: LNHDA and SQIVND (reference sequence).

This clonotype was observed a few times. The chain combines TRBV6-1 with TRBJ1-5, with D unresolved. Between the trimmed V and J ends, which lost 8 bases and 7 bases, there was a span of 12 bases. This CDR3 comprises 12 residues. Germline CDR1 MNHNS, CDR2 SASEGT. CDR3 region: CASQVIGQPQHF. CDR3 in DNA: TGTGCCAGCCAGGTCATTGGCCAGCCCCAGCATTTT.

Comment on this clonotype: The junction departs from germline at one end; a sequencing error may be responsible. The chain uses TRBV19 and TRBJ1-2, with D perhaps TRBD1 (5 bases). This CDR3 has 13 amino acids. Germline lookup yields CDR1 LNHDA and CDR2 SQIVND (reference sequence). CDR3 loop: CASSIGTLPGYTF. The CDR3 coding sequence is TGTGCCAGTAGCATAGGGACCTTGCCTGGCTACACCTTC. Using reference TRBV19 and TRBJ1-2 for the parts outside the CDR3, the full variable domain is DGGITQSPKYLFRKEGQNVTLSCEQNLNHDAMYWYRQDPGQGLRLIYYSQIVNDFQKGDIAEGYSVSREKKESFPLTVTSAQKNPTAFYLCASSIGTLPGYTFGSGTRLTVV.

As to this clonotype: A read error may be the cause here, since a much bigger clone is one base away. J is TRBJ1-6 and V is TRBV28; D unresolved. The CDR3 totals 21 residues. From germline, CDR1 is MDHEN and CDR2 SYDVKM. V dropped 6 bases and J dropped 6 bases, with 33 bases sitting between them. CDR3 nucleotides: TGTGCCAGCAGCACGGCGAACCAACGGGGAGAGGGTATCTTATTTAATTCACCCCTCCACTTT. It is translated as CASSTANQRGEGILFNSPLHF.

The rearrangement uses TRBV20-1 and TRBJ1-6, with TRBD1 matching over 8 bases. Germline V gene sequence: CDR1 DFQATT, CDR2 SNEGSKA (reference sequence). Trimming cost V 2 bases and J 6 bases; bases outside gene matches: 6. This CDR3 contains 15 residues. CDR3 DNA: TGCAGTGCTAGACGTGAGGGACAGGCTAATTCACCCCTCCACTTT. Translating gives CSARREGQANSPLHF.

This chain joins TRBV7-9 and TRBJ2-7; perhaps TRBD1 as D (5 bases). Trimming left V 5 bases short and J 4 bases short, with 15 bases between. The CDR3 spans 14 residues. In germline, CDR1 is SEHNR, CDR2 FQNEAQ (reference sequence). In DNA, the CDR3 is TGTGCCAGCAGCCCCGCCAGGGAATCATACGAGCAGTACTTC. Its translation: CASSPARESYEQYF.

The chain combines TRBV6-2 or TRBV6-3 with TRBJ1-1; 11 bases align to TRBD1. The CDR3 has 16 residues. Looked up from germline, CDR1 is MNHEY and CDR2 is SVGEGT. The V and J ends lost 0 bases and 4 bases, in that order; junction bases with no gene match: 4. CDR3 region: CASSYSFGTGGTEAFF. Here the CDR3 DNA reads TGTGCCAGCAGTTACTCTTTTGGGACAGGGGGCACTGAAGCTTTCTTT.

This clonotype was observed at least ten times. This chain links TRBV6-5 with TRBJ1-2; TRBD1 is a possible D gene (5 bases). CDR3 length equals 14 residues. V lost 2 bases and J lost 0, with 7 bases in between. Germline CDR1 reads MNHEY; CDR2 reads SVGAGI. CDR3 amino acids: CASSYGGANYGYTF. CDR3 sequence (DNA): TGTGCCAGCAGTTACGGGGGTGCTAACTATGGCTACACCTTC.

The chain employs TRBV9 and TRBJ2-7, with TRBD2 identical over 8 bases. The trim removed 4 bases at V and 0 bases at J, leaving 3 bases unmatched. The CDR3 is made up of 14 amino acids. Germline CDR1 reads SGDLS; CDR2 reads YYNGEE. CDR3 nucleotides: TGTGCCAGCAGCCAGACTAGCGACTCCTACGAGCAGTACTTC. Its protein product is CASSQTSDSYEQYF.

This clonotype was counted at least ten times. This chain uses TRBV11-2 with TRBJ2-4, with 8 bases matching TRBD1. The length of the CDR3 is 15 residues. J gave up 7 bases and V 2 bases, and 7 bases lay outside the gene matches. Germline V gives CDR1 SGHAT, CDR2 FQNNGV. The CDR3 loop reads CASSLITGQGNIQYF. CDR3 nucleotide sequence: TGTGCCAGCAGCTTAATTACCGGACAGGGCAACATTCAGTACTTC.

J is TRBJ2-2 and V is TRBV12-5, with D possibly matching TRBD1 (5 bases). V gave up 2 bases and J gave up 7 bases, with 11 bases separating them. The CDR3 covers 14 residues. The germline V gene has CDR1 LGHNT and CDR2 FRNRAP. CDR3 residues: CASGLKGVDGELFF. CDR3 bases: TGTGCTAGTGGTTTGAAAGGGGTAGACGGGGAGCTGTTTTTT.

This clonotype has a handful of counts. The chain employs TRBV29-1 and TRBJ2-7; 8 bases are shared with TRBD2. V shed 6 bases and J 0 bases; nucleotides not matched to a gene: 4. The germline V gene has CDR1 SQVTM and CDR2 ANQGSEA. This CDR3 region has 13 residues. The DNA of the CDR3 is TGCAGCGTCTCCGGGGGGGCCTCCTACGAGCAGTACTTC. This sequence encodes CSVSGGASYEQYF.

As for this clonotype: A much larger clone is a single base away; this may be a read error. The CDR3 DNA is TGTGCCAGCAGGCTCTCGGGCGGGGGAAGCAATCAGCCCCAGCATTTT. The encoded protein is CASRLSGGGSNQPQHF. This chain uses TRBV6-2 or TRBV6-3 with TRBJ1-5, with a tentative D call TRBD1 (5 bases). Trimming left V 6 bases short and J 1 base short, with 16 bases between. This CDR3 has 16 amino acids. The germline CDR1 and CDR2 sequences are MNHEY and SVGEGT.

This chain links TRBV30 with TRBJ2-5; 9 bases fit TRBD1. CDR1 and CDR2 from the germline V gene are GTSNPN and SVGIG (reference sequence). The CDR3 consists of 18 residues. The V gene end was trimmed by 2 bases and the J gene end by 4 bases; junction bases not matched to a gene: 17. The CDR3 loop is CAWSPGQGIIGFLETQYF. The CDR3, as DNA: TGTGCCTGGAGTCCGGGACAGGGTATCATTGGTTTCTTAGAGACCCAGTACTTC.

Ten or more counts support this clonotype. V is TRBV12-3 or TRBV12-4 and J is TRBJ1-1; 9 bases line up with TRBD1. This CDR3 has 15 amino acids. V dropped 2 bases and J dropped 1; count of bases not matched to a gene: 2. The CDR3 DNA sequence: TGTGCCAGCAGTTTAAGGGGACAGGGGAACACTGAAGCTTTCTTT. It is translated as CASSLRGQGNTEAFF.

The rearrangement joins TRBV6-1 to TRBJ1-2; a weak D match, TRBD1 (5 bases). The CDR3 is 15 amino acids. Trimming removed 5 bases at V and 5 bases at J, with 18 bases between. In germline, CDR1 is MNHNS, CDR2 SASEGT. CDR3 DNA: TGTGCCAGCAGTCACAGGAAGGCGACCTCTTATGGCTACACCTTC. Its translation is CASSHRKATSYGYTF.

This chain connects TRBV7-2 to TRBJ1-2, with D tentatively TRBD1 (5 bases). The CDR3 spans 16 residues. Germline V CDR1 and CDR2: SGHTA, FQGNSA. V gave up 7 bases and J gave up 8 bases, with 26 bases separating them. The CDR3 sequence: CASTPGSGKGIRGYTF. The CDR3 region has the DNA TGTGCCAGCACCCCCGGCTCAGGGAAAGGCATCAGGGGCTACACCTTC.

This clonotype was found many times. The chain joins TRBV28 to TRBJ1-5, with a weak D call TRBD1 (5 bases). V gave up 2 bases and J gave up 0 bases, with 11 bases separating them. Germline V gene lookup returns CDR1 MDHEN and CDR2 SYDVKM. The CDR3 sequence is 16 residues long. This CDR3 reads CASSLGGYDSNQPQHF. In nucleotides, the CDR3 is TGTGCCAGCAGTTTAGGGGGGTATGATAGCAATCAGCCCCAGCATTTT.

This clonotype has only a few counts. This rearrangement joins TRBV20-1 to TRBJ2-7, with TRBD1 matching over 8 bases. The CDR3 sequence is 14 residues long. Germline V gene sequence: CDR1 DFQATT, CDR2 SNEGSKA (reference sequence). V shed 5 bases and J 3 bases; nucleotides not matched to a gene: 9. Here the CDR3 DNA reads TGCAGTGCTGGCTCCGGGACAGGAGACTACGAGCAGTACTTC. Translation gives CSAGSGTGDYEQYF.

This clonotype showed up just a few times. The chain is built from TRBV2 and TRBJ1-5, with D possibly TRBD1 on 5 matching bases. Germline CDR1 and CDR2: SNHLY and FYNNEI. The CDR3 loop spans 15 amino acids. V was pared by 6 bases and J by 1 base, with 13 bases between. CDR3 sequence (DNA): TGTGCCAGCAGGGTGACAGAGTTAAGCAATCAGCCCCAGCATTTT. Translated: CASRVTELSNQPQHF.

This clonotype was seen a few times. This chain connects TRBV5-5 to TRBJ1-2, with D hard to call. The CDR3 consists of 12 residues. Germline CDR1 SGHKS, CDR2 YYEKEE (reference sequence). Trimming pared 0 bases from V and 11 bases from J, leaving 11 bases between. The CDR3 sequence is CASSLGAGIYTF. As DNA, the CDR3 is TGTGCCAGCAGCTTGGGGGCCGGGATATACACCTTC.